The 17 T cell receptor beta chains listed next were all sequenced from one sample in a study of OX40 agonist ivuxolimab in advanced cancers. Libraries were prepared by immunoSEQ multiplex PCR; TCRdb keeps only in-frame clonotypes and omits some of them. The data show about 82,000 clones, 85% to 90% seen once. The starting material was CD4+ or CD8+ T cells sorted from blood, obtained in a trial of the OX40 agonist ivuxolimab. The receptors were sampled from an adult with an advanced solid tumor such as melanoma, head and neck, liver or kidney cancer.

In nucleotides, the CDR3 is TGTGCCAGCAGCCCGGCACCGCCGGGACAGGGTATATACGAGCAGTACTTC. Translation gives CASSPAPPGQGIYEQYF. The rearrangement uses TRBV7-2 and TRBJ2-7, with 9 bases matching TRBD1. Germline V gives CDR1 SGHTA, CDR2 FQGNSA. After removal of 5 bases from V and 4 bases from J, the junction contained 15 bases not matched to a gene. The CDR3 runs to 17 residues. The full variable domain, with the rest looked up from reference TRBV7-2 and TRBJ2-7, is GAGVSQSPSNKVTEKGKDVELRCDPISGHTALYWYRQSLGQGLEFLIYFQGNSAPDKSGLPSDRFSAERTGGSVSTLTIQRTQQEDSAVYLCASSPAPPGQGIYEQYFGPGTRLTVT.

The CDR3 bases are TGTGCCTGGAGGCCCGGCAGCCCATACTGGGGCTACACCTTC. This gives the protein CAWRPGSPYWGYTF. The chain recombines TRBV30 with TRBJ1-2; D remains ambiguous. Germline V lookup: CDR1 GTSNPN, CDR2 SVGIG (reference sequence). The V and J ends lost 3 bases and 8 bases respectively, with 19 bases between them. This CDR3 region has 14 residues. Supplemented by reference TRBV30 and TRBJ1-2, the full variable domain reads SQTIHQWPATLVQPVGSPLSLECTVEGTSNPNLYWYRQAAGRGLQLLFYSVGIGQISSEVPQNLSASRPQDRQFILSSKKLLLSDSGFYLCAWRPGSPYWGYTFGSGTRLTVV.

This clone was seen once. The rearrangement uses TRBV2 and TRBJ1-6; 7 positions match TRBD1. The V gene's germline CDR1 is SNHLY and CDR2 FYNNEI. The CDR3 is 14 residues long. J gave up 5 bases and V 6 bases, and 4 bases lay outside the gene matches. As DNA, the CDR3 is TGTGCCAGCAGCATTGACAGGGATAATTCACCCCTCCACTTT. It encodes CASSIDRDNSPLHF.

The V and J genes are TRBV7-9 and TRBJ2-7; TRBD2 aligns across 13 bases. CDR1 and CDR2 (germline): SEHNR, FQNEAQ (reference sequence). V lost 4 bases to trimming and J lost 5 bases; unmatched junction nucleotides: 8. The CDR3 runs to 16 residues. In nucleotides, the CDR3 is TGTGCCAGCAGCTCCGGACTAGCGGGAGTCCTCGACGAGCAGTACTTC. This encodes CASSSGLAGVLDEQYF.

V usage is TRBV7-3 and J usage is TRBJ1-4; D possibly corresponds to TRBD1 (5 bases). The CDR3 totals 19 residues. Germline lookup yields CDR1 SGHTA and CDR2 FQGTGA. V was shortened by 2 bases and J by 3 bases, with 22 bases between the two germline ends. CDR3 in amino acids: CASSLAVHMGQGANEKLFF. CDR3 in DNA: TGTGCCAGCAGCTTAGCGGTTCATATGGGGCAGGGAGCTAATGAAAAACTGTTTTTT.

This chain joins TRBV6-6 and TRBJ2-5, with TRBD1 as a possible D gene (6 bases). The CDR3 loop spans 13 amino acids. V lost 7 bases to trimming and J lost 2 bases, with 11 bases between them. Germline CDR1 is MNHNY and CDR2 is SVGAGI (reference sequence). CDR3 loop: CASNRQAQETQYF. The CDR3 bases are TGTGCCAGCAACCGACAGGCTCAAGAGACCCAGTACTTC.

V and J are TRBV28 and TRBJ2-7, with 7 nucleotides matching TRBD1. This CDR3 is built from 14 residues. J lost 0 bases, V lost 6 bases, and 5 bases had no gene match. CDR1 MDHEN and CDR2 SYDVKM come from the germline V gene. CDR3 bases: TGTGCCAGCAGAGAGGACAGGCCCTCCTACGAGCAGTACTTC. Translated: CASREDRPSYEQYF.

CDR3 coding DNA: TGTGCCAGCTCACCAGGGGACAGAAACCAAGAGACCCAGTACTTC. Its protein product is CASSPGDRNQETQYF. The V and J genes are TRBV18 and TRBJ2-5; TRBD1 matches 7 bases. Germline CDR1 is KGHSH and CDR2 is LQKENI. The CDR3 totals 15 residues. Trimming took 2 bases from V and 0 from J; bases not matched to a gene: 3.

The count of this clone is one. V is TRBV15 and J is TRBJ2-7; TRBD1 is a possible D gene (6 bases). The CDR3 loop spans 13 amino acids. V shed 1 base and J shed 6 bases, with 10 bases lying between them. Germline-derived CDR1 and CDR2 are LNHNV and YYDKDF (reference sequence). Here the CDR3 reads CATSRAGATEQYF. DNA for the CDR3: TGTGCCACCAGCAGAGCAGGGGCCACCGAGCAGTACTTC.

This clone was seen just once. The chain couples TRBV5-1 to TRBJ2-2; the D gene could be TRBD1 or TRBD2 (5 bases each). Germline V gene data show CDR1 as SGHRS and CDR2 as YFSETQ. Trimming cost V 5 bases and J 2 bases, with 13 bases left between them. This CDR3 is 15 amino acids long. CDR3 in DNA: TGCGCCAGCAGATCCAGGGACCTTAACACCGGGGAGCTGTTTTTT. It specifies CASRSRDLNTGELFF.

V gene TRBV27 combines with J gene TRBJ2-3, with 9 bases lining up with TRBD2. Unmatched junction bases numbered 5, after V lost 6 bases and J lost 4 bases. The CDR3 extends over 14 amino acids. Per the germline V gene, CDR1 is MNHEY and CDR2 is SMNVEV (reference sequence). The CDR3 sequence is CASRRTSDADTQYF. The CDR3 DNA sequence: TGTGCCAGCAGGCGGACTAGCGATGCAGATACGCAGTATTTT.

The V call is TRBV10-3, the J call TRBJ1-3; 9 bases are shared with TRBD1. The ends lost 5 bases at V and 2 bases at J; junction bases unmatched: 4. This CDR3 region has 15 residues. In germline, CDR1 is ENHRY, CDR2 SYGVKD. The CDR3 protein is CAISRDREAGNTIYF. CDR3 coding DNA: TGTGCCATCAGTAGGGACAGGGAGGCTGGAAACACCATATATTTT.

J is TRBJ2-7 and V is TRBV9, with D hard to call. Deletions cut 2 bases from V and 0 bases from J, with 12 bases between. This CDR3 contains 15 residues. Germline V gene data show CDR1 as SGDLS and CDR2 as YYNGEE. CDR3 sequence (DNA): TGTGCCAGCAGCGTCGCCCCCCAGAGCTCCTACGAGCAGTACTTC. It specifies CASSVAPQSSYEQYF.

The chain has TRBV19 and TRBJ2-1; 9 positions agree with TRBD1. V shed 1 base, J shed 4 bases, and the junction held 5 bases outside the gene matches. The CDR3 is 16 residues long. Germline assignment: CDR1 LNHDA and CDR2 SQIVND (reference sequence). CDR3 nucleotide sequence: TGTGCCAGTAGTATAGGATGGACAGGGGCGTACAATGAGCAGTTCTTC. This codes for CASSIGWTGAYNEQFF.

The genes are TRBV29-1 and TRBJ1-3, with a possible D match to TRBD1 (5 bases). V lost 6 bases and J lost 10, with 10 bases in between. From germline, CDR1 is SQVTM and CDR2 ANQGSEA. The CDR3 loop spans 10 amino acids. As DNA, the CDR3 is TGCAGCGTCGCGGAGGGGACCATATATTTT. As protein: CSVAEGTIYF.

The J gene is TRBJ1-3, the V gene TRBV11-3; D remains ambiguous. This CDR3 has 13 amino acids. Trimming shortened V by 3 bases and J by 4 bases, and 7 bases separated the two germline ends. The germline V gene has CDR1 SGHNT and CDR2 YENEEA. The CDR3 DNA reads as TGTGCCAGCAGCTTTCAAGGGGGAAACACCATATATTTT. The encoded protein is CASSFQGGNTIYF.

The chain employs TRBV5-1 and TRBJ1-2, with 10 bases matching TRBD1. In germline, CDR1 is SGHRS, CDR2 YFSETQ. V lost 3 bases to trimming and J lost 6 bases; unmatched junction nucleotides: 8. The CDR3 extends over 15 amino acids. The CDR3 DNA reads as TGCGCCAGCAGCTGGCCCGAGACAGGGGGCCATGGCTACACCTTC. Protein product: CASSWPETGGHGYTF.